This T cell receptor beta chain was captured in a study of blood T cell repertoires in COVID-19. Across the study: The analysed material was cDNA or gDNA that came from T cells, B-cell-depleted T cells, or PBMCs.

The data were produced by immunoSEQ multiplex PCR, yet TCRdb's version contains in-frame clones alone and is incomplete. Of 200,000 to 250,000 clones in the sample, about 83% were seen once. Recruits, aged roughly 18 to 100 years, lived in 24 US areas. Assignments of participants to cohorts depended upon their own reported clinical history. The germline V gene has CDR1 SNHLY and CDR2 FYNNEI. Trimming left V 5 bases short and J 8 bases short, with 6 bases between. The CDR3 has 10 residues. The sample taken for sequencing was PBMCs or T cells enriched from blood (not recorded which). The TCR was taken from a woman in her forties who had recovered from COVID-19. This chain uses TRBV2 with TRBJ1-2; D remains ambiguous. CDR3: CASSTRGYTF. The CDR3 DNA sequence: TGTGCCAGCAGTACACGAGGCTACACCTTC.